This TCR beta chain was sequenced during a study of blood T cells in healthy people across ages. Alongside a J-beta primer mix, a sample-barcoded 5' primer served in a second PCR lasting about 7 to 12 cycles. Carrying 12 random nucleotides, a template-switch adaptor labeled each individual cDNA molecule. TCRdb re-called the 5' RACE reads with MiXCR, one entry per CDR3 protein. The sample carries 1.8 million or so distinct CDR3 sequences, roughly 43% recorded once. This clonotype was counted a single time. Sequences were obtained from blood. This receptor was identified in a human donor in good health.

The CDR3 nucleotides are TGTGCCAGCTACAGGGAAACGAACACCGGGGAGCTGTTTTTT. Translated, it gives CASYRETNTGELFF. The rearrangement joins TRBV10-3 to TRBJ2-2, with D possibly being TRBD1 (6 bases). Germline V gene sequence: CDR1 ENHRY, CDR2 SYGVKD. The CDR3 runs to 14 residues. The ends were cut back, 10 bases at V and 0 bases at J, with 12 bases in the middle.